The 18 T cell receptor beta chains given below trace back to one sample, sequenced in a study of OX40 agonist ivuxolimab in advanced cancers. The data were produced by immunoSEQ multiplex PCR, yet TCRdb's version contains in-frame clones alone and is incomplete. The table shows about 52,000 clones, with roughly 93% occurring only once. The sample here was CD4+ or CD8+ T cells sorted from blood, taken in a trial of the OX40 agonist ivuxolimab. Receptor source: an adult with an advanced solid tumor such as melanoma, head and neck, liver or kidney cancer.

The chain combines TRBV27 with TRBJ2-7; no definite D call. Trimming stripped 2 bases from V and 1 base from J, with 9 bases between. CDR3 size: 14 residues. CDR1 and CDR2 from the germline V gene are MNHEY and SMNVEV (reference sequence). CDR3 sequence: CASSLAAQSYEQYF. The CDR3 DNA reads TGTGCCAGCAGTTTAGCCGCACAATCCTACGAGCAGTACTTC.

The chain carries TRBV7-8 and TRBJ2-7; the D gene is possibly TRBD1 (6 bases). Trimming stripped 4 bases from V and 2 bases from J, with 9 bases between. The CDR3 spans 13 residues. Germline-derived CDR1 and CDR2 are SGHVS and FQNEAQ. CDR3 in DNA: TGTGCCAGCAGCTCACGGGACACCTACGAGCAGTACTTC. It specifies CASSSRDTYEQYF.

J is TRBJ2-1 and V is TRBV27, with D possibly TRBD2 on 7 matching bases. This CDR3 contains 12 residues. V lost 8 bases and J lost 15, with 20 bases in between. Per the germline V gene, CDR1 is MNHEY and CDR2 is SMNVEV (reference sequence). CDR3 region: CASRGGGPQWFF. The DNA of the CDR3 is TGTGCCAGCCGAGGGGGGGGGCCCCAATGGTTCTTC.

J is TRBJ2-7 and V is TRBV13; 9 nucleotides match TRBD1. After removal of 5 bases from V and 2 bases from J, the junction contained 7 bases not matched to a gene. This CDR3 has 15 residues. The germline CDR1 and CDR2 sequences are PRHDT and FYEKMQ (reference sequence). This CDR3 reads CASSPTGTGPYEQYF. The CDR3 DNA reads as TGTGCCAGCAGCCCCACCGGGACAGGGCCCTACGAGCAGTACTTC.

The V and J genes are TRBV5-1 and TRBJ2-7; 10 nucleotides align to TRBD1. Trimming took 0 bases from V and 4 from J; bases not matched to a gene: 1. Germline lookup yields CDR1 SGHRS and CDR2 YFSETQ. The CDR3 covers 14 residues. CDR3 coding DNA: TGCGCCAGCAGCTTGGGACAGGGGGCTTACGAGCAGTACTTC. This translates into CASSLGQGAYEQYF.

The rearrangement links TRBV29-1 to TRBJ2-1; D is unclear. Trimming took 4 bases from V and 4 from J, leaving 17 bases between them. This CDR3 is built from 15 residues. Germline CDR1 and CDR2: SQVTM and ANQGSEA. The CDR3 loop is CSVVISGLDYNEQFF. The DNA for the CDR3 is TGCAGCGTTGTAATTTCGGGCCTAGATTACAATGAGCAGTTCTTC.

V and J are TRBV6-6 and TRBJ2-6, with 8 bases lining up with TRBD1. The CDR3 totals 16 residues. Germline V CDR1 and CDR2: MNHNY, SVGAGI (reference sequence). J gave up 2 bases and V 6 bases, and 6 bases lay outside the gene matches. In DNA form, the CDR3 reads TGTGCCAGCAGCACGGACAGGGAGACTGGGGCCAACGTCCTGACTTTC. As protein: CASSTDRETGANVLTF.

The chain recombines TRBV19 with TRBJ2-7, with 8 bases identical to TRBD1. Germline assignment: CDR1 LNHDA and CDR2 SQIVND (reference sequence). Losses at the gene ends were 5 bases for V and 3 bases for J; bases not matched to a gene: 3. The length of the CDR3 is 13 residues. Here the CDR3 reads CASSPGGLYEQYF. The CDR3 DNA is TGTGCCAGTAGTCCAGGGGGCCTCTACGAGCAGTACTTC.

V usage is TRBV10-3 and J usage is TRBJ1-6, with a tentative D call TRBD1 (6 bases). The V end lost 4 bases, the J end lost 4 bases, and 8 bases lay between the germline ends. The CDR3 consists of 14 residues. Germline CDR1 reads ENHRY; CDR2 reads SYGVKD. CDR3 amino acids: CAISGTEYNSPLHF. CDR3 sequence (DNA): TGTGCCATCAGTGGGACAGAGTATAATTCACCCCTCCACTTT.

The chain links TRBV9 to TRBJ2-2; D is undetermined. Germline assignment: CDR1 SGDLS and CDR2 YYNGEE. Trimming took off 5 bases at V and 0 bases at J, with 8 bases between the two ends. CDR3 length: 14 amino acids. CDR3 in amino acids: CASSGVANTGELFF. The DNA of the CDR3 is TGTGCCAGCAGTGGGGTCGCGAACACCGGGGAGCTGTTTTTT.

The rearrangement uses TRBV5-6 and TRBJ2-1; D not certain. The germline V gene has CDR1 SGHDT and CDR2 YYEEEE. V dropped 0 bases and J dropped 2 bases, with 6 bases sitting between them. This CDR3 has 14 residues. The DNA for the CDR3 is TGTGCCAGCAGCTTGGGGAGACCCTACAATGAGCAGTTCTTC. It specifies CASSLGRPYNEQFF.

V usage is TRBV15 and J usage is TRBJ2-1; 7 positions match TRBD1. Germline CDR1 LNHNV, CDR2 YYDKDF (reference sequence). The CDR3 consists of 14 residues. J gave up 4 bases and V 3 bases, and 3 bases lay outside the gene matches. CDR3 sequence reads: CATSSGDSYNEQFF. Written as DNA, the CDR3 is TGTGCCACCAGCAGTGGGGACAGTTACAATGAGCAGTTCTTC.

The V gene is TRBV9, the J gene TRBJ1-1, with D perhaps matching TRBD1 (5 bases). The CDR3 runs to 15 residues. Germline values: CDR1 SGDLS, CDR2 YYNGEE. Trimming left V 0 bases short and J 0 bases short, with 9 bases between. The CDR3 nucleotides are TGTGCCAGCAGCGTAGTAACAGGCATGAACACTGAAGCTTTCTTT. It translates to CASSVVTGMNTEAFF. The whole variable domain, remainder taken from reference TRBV9 and TRBJ1-1, is DSGVTQTPKHLITATGQRVTLRCSPRSGDLSVYWYQQSLDQGLQFLIQYYNGEERAKGNILERFSAQQFPDLHSELNLSSLELGDSALYFCASSVVTGMNTEAFFGQGTRLTVV.

The V and J genes are TRBV27 and TRBJ2-2, with 9 bases aligning to TRBD1. The CDR3 loop spans 14 amino acids. Germline loops: CDR1 MNHEY, CDR2 SMNVEV (reference sequence). V lost 5 bases, J lost 5 bases, and 3 bases stayed unmatched. In nucleotides, the CDR3 is TGTGCCAGCAGTGGACAGGGGAGAACCGGGGAGCTGTTTTTT. This sequence encodes CASSGQGRTGELFF.

The V gene is TRBV11-2, the J gene TRBJ1-6; D gene unclear. Deletions cut 5 bases from V and 0 bases from J, with 11 bases between. CDR1 SGHAT and CDR2 FQNNGV come from the germline V gene. CDR3 size: 16 residues. The CDR3 sequence: CASSVPQSSYNSPLHF. The CDR3 region has the DNA TGTGCCAGCAGCGTCCCACAGAGCTCCTATAATTCACCCCTCCACTTT.

This clone was detected once. The V and J genes are TRBV4-3 and TRBJ2-4; no definite D call. This CDR3 is 18 amino acids long. Trimming left V 1 base short and J 0 bases short, with 16 bases between. Germline CDR1 is LGHNA and CDR2 is YSLEER. CDR3 nucleotides: TGCGCCAGCAGCCAAGTCGCGGCCAGTCCACCAGCCAAAAACATTCAGTACTTC. Translation: CASSQVAASPPAKNIQYF.

This clone was recorded once. The chain joins TRBV6-6 to TRBJ2-7; D possibly corresponds to TRBD2 (5 bases). CDR3 length equals 15 residues. The germline V and J ends were trimmed by 0 bases and 0 bases, with 9 bases remaining between them. Germline V gene sequence: CDR1 MNHNY, CDR2 SVGAGI (reference sequence). The CDR3 DNA is TGTGCCAGCAGTTACTCGTCCGGGGACTCCTACGAGCAGTACTTC. It specifies CASSYSSGDSYEQYF.

V is TRBV5-5 and J is TRBJ2-7; D unclear. CDR1 and CDR2 (germline): SGHKS, YYEKEE (reference sequence). Trimming shortened V by 1 base and J by 6 bases, and 11 bases separated the two germline ends. This CDR3 is 13 amino acids long. The CDR3 is CASSLWKGSEQYF. DNA for the CDR3: TGTGCCAGCAGCTTGTGGAAGGGCTCCGAGCAGTACTTC.